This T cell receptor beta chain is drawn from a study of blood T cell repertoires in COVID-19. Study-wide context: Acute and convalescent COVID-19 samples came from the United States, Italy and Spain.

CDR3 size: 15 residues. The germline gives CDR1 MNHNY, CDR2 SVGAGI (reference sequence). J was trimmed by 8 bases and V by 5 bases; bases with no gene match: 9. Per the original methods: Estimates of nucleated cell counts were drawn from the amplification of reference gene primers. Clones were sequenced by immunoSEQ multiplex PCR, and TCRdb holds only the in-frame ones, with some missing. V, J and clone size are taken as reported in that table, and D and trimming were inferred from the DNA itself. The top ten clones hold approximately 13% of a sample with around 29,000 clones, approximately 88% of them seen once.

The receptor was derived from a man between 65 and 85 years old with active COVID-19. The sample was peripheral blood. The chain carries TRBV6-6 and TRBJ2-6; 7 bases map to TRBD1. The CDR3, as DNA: TGTGCCAGCAGTGAGAGGACAGGAATGACCAACGTCCTGACTTTC. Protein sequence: CASSERTGMTNVLTF.